This is a list of T cell receptor beta chains from one sample in a study of T cell responses to AZD1222 COVID-19 vaccine. Libraries were prepared by immunoSEQ multiplex PCR; TCRdb keeps only in-frame clonotypes and omits some of them. The sample has 180,000 or so clones, roughly 94% seen once. Sequencing used peripheral blood, obtained 28 days after the second AZD1222 dose. The receptors were gathered from an adult who received the AZD1222 COVID-19 vaccine. CDR3s include the opening cysteine and the closing phenylalanine or tryptophan. Each record gives: D gene, V gene, J gene, clone size, CDR3 protein, CDR3 DNA. D genes are given only for firm matches. The listing skips clone size in some rows; elsewhere it reads once, few, many or a size class.

d_call: NA
v_call: TRBV6-5
j_call: TRBJ2-7
clone_size: NA
cdr3_aa: CASSSQGGSSYEQYF
cdr3_nt: TGTGCCAGCAGCTCCCAGGGGGGAAGCTCCTACGAGCAGTACTTC

d_call: NA
v_call: TRBV3-1/TRBV3-2
j_call: TRBJ2-5
clone_size: NA
cdr3_aa: CASSGDGAETQYF
cdr3_nt: TGTGCCAGCAGTGGAGACGGAGCGGAGACCCAGTACTTC

d_call: NA
v_call: TRBV9
j_call: TRBJ1-2
clone_size: NA
cdr3_aa: CASSVEQAPYGYTF
cdr3_nt: TGTGCCAGCAGCGTAGAGCAGGCCCCCTATGGCTACACCTTC

d_call: NA
v_call: TRBV10-1
j_call: TRBJ2-1
clone_size: NA
cdr3_aa: CASTRRNQRSSYNEQFF
cdr3_nt: TGCGCCAGCACCCGCCGGAATCAGCGGTCCTCCTACAATGAGCAGTTCTTC

d_call: TRBD2
v_call: TRBV11-2
j_call: TRBJ2-7
clone_size: NA
cdr3_aa: CASSPGLAGGRVGYEQYF
cdr3_nt: TGTGCCAGCAGCCCAGGACTAGCGGGAGGCCGGGTGGGCTACGAGCAGTACTTC

d_call: NA
v_call: TRBV4-3
j_call: TRBJ1-5
clone_size: NA
cdr3_aa: CASSLSTWGKDQPQHF
cdr3_nt: TGCGCCAGCAGCCTTTCCACATGGGGTAAGGATCAGCCCCAGCATTTT

d_call: TRBD1
v_call: TRBV2
j_call: TRBJ1-2
clone_size: NA
cdr3_aa: CASSGRFTGENGYTF
cdr3_nt: TGTGCCAGCAGTGGTCGATTTACAGGGGAAAATGGCTACACCTTC

d_call: NA
v_call: TRBV14
j_call: TRBJ1-2
clone_size: NA
cdr3_aa: CASSQLTEPF
cdr3_nt: TGTGCCAGCAGCCAGTTGACAGAGCCTTTC

d_call: NA
v_call: TRBV7-9
j_call: TRBJ1-1
clone_size: NA
cdr3_aa: CASSLRGGHYEAFF
cdr3_nt: TGTGCCAGCAGCTTACGCGGGGGACACTATGAAGCTTTCTTT

d_call: NA
v_call: TRBV7-6
j_call: TRBJ1-2
clone_size: NA
cdr3_aa: CASSLAGGGYGYTF
cdr3_nt: TGTGCCAGCAGCTTAGCAGGGGGGGGCTATGGCTACACCTTC

d_call: NA
v_call: TRBV18
j_call: TRBJ2-5
clone_size: NA
cdr3_aa: CASSLTRAETQYF
cdr3_nt: TGTGCCAGCTCACTAACCAGGGCCGAGACCCAGTACTTC

d_call: NA
v_call: TRBV27
j_call: TRBJ2-7
clone_size: NA
cdr3_aa: CASSLSPGPYEQYF
cdr3_nt: TGTGCCAGCAGTTTATCCCCGGGTCCATACGAGCAGTACTTC

d_call: NA
v_call: TRBV7-2
j_call: TRBJ2-5
clone_size: once
cdr3_aa: CASSSGLIYGETQYF
cdr3_nt: TGTGCCAGCAGCTCGGGACTTATTTACGGAGAGACCCAGTACTTC

d_call: TRBD1
v_call: TRBV15
j_call: TRBJ1-2
clone_size: NA
cdr3_aa: CATSPRDRDWYGYTF
cdr3_nt: TGTGCCACCAGCCCCCGGGACAGGGATTGGTATGGCTACACCTTC

d_call: TRBD1
v_call: TRBV29-1
j_call: TRBJ2-2
clone_size: NA
cdr3_aa: CSADRGVGELFF
cdr3_nt: TGCAGCGCGGACAGGGGAGTCGGGGAGCTGTTTTTT

d_call: TRBD2
v_call: TRBV6-4
j_call: TRBJ2-1
clone_size: few
cdr3_aa: CASSDSAGGPNEQFF
cdr3_nt: TGTGCCAGCAGTGACTCGGCGGGAGGGCCGAATGAGCAGTTCTTC

d_call: NA
v_call: TRBV6-2/TRBV6-3
j_call: TRBJ1-1
clone_size: NA
cdr3_aa: CASSYPISGGTEAFF
cdr3_nt: TGTGCCAGCAGTTACCCCATAAGTGGGGGCACTGAAGCTTTCTTT

d_call: NA
v_call: TRBV4-1
j_call: TRBJ2-7
clone_size: NA
cdr3_aa: CASSQGGTLPYEQYF
cdr3_nt: TGCGCCAGCAGCCAAGGTGGTACTCTTCCCTACGAGCAGTACTTC

d_call: NA
v_call: TRBV5-1
j_call: TRBJ2-1
clone_size: NA
cdr3_aa: CASSLSSGRYNEQFF
cdr3_nt: TGCGCCAGCAGCTTGAGCAGCGGCCGGTACAATGAGCAGTTCTTC

d_call: TRBD1
v_call: TRBV7-9
j_call: TRBJ2-3
clone_size: NA
cdr3_aa: CASSPKGALSTDTQYF
cdr3_nt: TGTGCCAGCAGCCCTAAGGGGGCCTTAAGCACAGATACGCAGTATTTT

d_call: NA
v_call: TRBV7-2
j_call: TRBJ2-5
clone_size: NA
cdr3_aa: CASSLSNVVTQYF
cdr3_nt: TGTGCCAGCAGCCTATCTAACGTTGTGACCCAGTACTTC

d_call: NA
v_call: TRBV11-2
j_call: TRBJ2-7
clone_size: NA
cdr3_aa: CASSPNPRDEQYF
cdr3_nt: TGTGCCAGCAGCCCCAACCCAAGGGACGAGCAGTACTTC

d_call: NA
v_call: TRBV18
j_call: TRBJ1-4
clone_size: NA
cdr3_aa: CASSPTATNEKLFF
cdr3_nt: TGTGCCAGCTCACCGACCGCAACTAATGAAAAACTGTTTTTT

d_call: NA
v_call: TRBV7-8
j_call: TRBJ2-7
clone_size: NA
cdr3_aa: CASSQTIYEQYF
cdr3_nt: TGTGCCAGCAGCCAGACCATCTACGAGCAGTACTTC

d_call: NA
v_call: TRBV6-1
j_call: TRBJ1-1
clone_size: NA
cdr3_aa: CASSEGRSRRGTEAFF
cdr3_nt: TGTGCCAGCAGTGAAGGCAGGAGTAGAAGAGGCACTGAAGCTTTCTTT

d_call: TRBD1
v_call: TRBV27
j_call: TRBJ2-7
clone_size: few
cdr3_aa: CASRHRGGSYEQYF
cdr3_nt: TGTGCCAGCAGGCACAGGGGTGGGTCCTACGAGCAGTACTTC

d_call: TRBD1
v_call: TRBV28
j_call: TRBJ2-7
clone_size: NA
cdr3_aa: CASRIGTGTYEQYF
cdr3_nt: TGTGCCAGCAGGATTGGGACAGGGACGTACGAGCAGTACTTC

d_call: TRBD2
v_call: TRBV7-8
j_call: TRBJ2-3
clone_size: NA
cdr3_aa: CASSLFIAGGSGSTDTQYF
cdr3_nt: TGTGCCAGCAGCTTATTCATAGCGGGGGGTTCGGGATCGACAGATACGCAGTATTTT

d_call: TRBD2
v_call: TRBV7-9
j_call: TRBJ2-7
clone_size: NA
cdr3_aa: CASSSTWSAGTSGFYEQYF
cdr3_nt: TGTGCCAGCAGCTCGACCTGGTCCGCCGGGACTAGCGGGTTCTACGAGCAGTACTTC

d_call: NA
v_call: TRBV28
j_call: TRBJ1-1
clone_size: NA
cdr3_aa: CASSRTLEAFF
cdr3_nt: TGTGCCAGCAGTCGGACTCTAGAAGCTTTCTTT

d_call: NA
v_call: TRBV2
j_call: TRBJ1-2
clone_size: NA
cdr3_aa: CASSGGLIPYGYTF
cdr3_nt: TGTGCCAGCAGTGGGGGGCTTATCCCCTATGGCTACACCTTC

d_call: NA
v_call: TRBV28
j_call: TRBJ2-1
clone_size: NA
cdr3_aa: CASSLGGNEQFF
cdr3_nt: TGTGCCAGCAGTCTGGGAGGCAATGAGCAGTTCTTC

d_call: TRBD1
v_call: TRBV30
j_call: TRBJ1-5
clone_size: NA
cdr3_aa: CAWSDAGQGAHNQPQHF
cdr3_nt: TGTGCCTGGAGTGACGCTGGACAGGGGGCTCACAATCAGCCCCAGCATTTT

d_call: TRBD1
v_call: TRBV5-8
j_call: TRBJ1-1
clone_size: NA
cdr3_aa: CASSLRGQGTMNTEAFF
cdr3_nt: TGTGCCAGCAGCCTCCGCGGACAGGGCACTATGAACACTGAAGCTTTCTTT

d_call: NA
v_call: TRBV19
j_call: TRBJ1-2
clone_size: NA
cdr3_aa: CATTDSNYGYTF
cdr3_nt: TGTGCCACTACTGACAGTAACTATGGCTACACCTTC

d_call: TRBD1
v_call: TRBV28
j_call: TRBJ1-4
clone_size: few
cdr3_aa: CASSLWDQGGNEKLFF
cdr3_nt: TGTGCCAGCAGTTTGTGGGACCAGGGGGGGAATGAAAAACTGTTTTTT

d_call: TRBD1
v_call: TRBV10-3
j_call: TRBJ1-1
clone_size: NA
cdr3_aa: CAITEGTGENTEAFF
cdr3_nt: TGTGCCATCACCGAGGGGACAGGGGAGAACACTGAAGCTTTCTTT

d_call: NA
v_call: TRBV19
j_call: TRBJ1-5
clone_size: NA
cdr3_aa: CASSISGESHQPQHF
cdr3_nt: TGTGCCAGTAGTATATCGGGGGAATCCCATCAGCCCCAGCATTTT

d_call: NA
v_call: TRBV6-4
j_call: TRBJ2-2
clone_size: once
cdr3_aa: CASSGLRPGAYDTGELFF
cdr3_nt: TGTGCCAGCAGTGGACTCCGGCCAGGGGCATATGACACCGGGGAGCTGTTTTTT

d_call: NA
v_call: TRBV7-6
j_call: TRBJ2-7
clone_size: NA
cdr3_aa: CASSLGGAGRVYEQYF
cdr3_nt: TGTGCCAGCAGCTTAGGGGGAGCGGGCAGGGTCTACGAGCAGTACTTC

d_call: NA
v_call: TRBV10-3
j_call: TRBJ1-1
clone_size: NA
cdr3_aa: CAITQNTEAFF
cdr3_nt: TGTGCCATCACCCAGAACACTGAAGCTTTCTTT

d_call: TRBD2
v_call: TRBV19
j_call: TRBJ2-5
clone_size: NA
cdr3_aa: CASSISGLVETQYF
cdr3_nt: TGTGCCAGTAGTATATCCGGACTAGTGGAGACCCAGTACTTC